The rows below give T cell receptor beta chains drawn from one sample of a study of blood T cells in healthy people across ages. TCRdb re-analysed the 5' RACE reads in MiXCR, keeping a single row per CDR3 protein. The sample lists around 800,000 distinct CDR3 sequences; approximately 53% were seen once. The sample consisted of blood. These receptors were taken from an elderly man in good health. The CDR3 runs from the conserved cysteine through the conserved F or W. The D gene is left open where the match is weak. Part of the rows lack a size; the others show once, few, many or a class for expanded clones.

J: TRBJ2-7
size: -
D: TRBD2
V: TRBV5-1
DNA: TGCGCCAGCAGTTACAGTAGCGGGTTGAACCACGAGCAGTACTTC
CDR3: CASSYSSGLNHEQYF

J: TRBJ2-1
size: -
D: -
V: TRBV7-9
DNA: TGTGCCAGCAGCTCACAGGGTAACGTCAATGAGCAGTTCTTC
CDR3: CASSSQGNVNEQFF

J: TRBJ1-3
size: -
D: TRBD1
V: TRBV4-1
DNA: TGCGCCAGCAGCCAGCTTCTGGACAGGGCTGGAAACACCATATATTTT
CDR3: CASSQLLDRAGNTIYF

J: TRBJ1-1
size: few
D: -
V: TRBV29-1
DNA: TGCAGCGTGAGTGCTGCGGAAGCTTTCTTT
CDR3: CSVSAAEAFF

J: TRBJ2-7
size: -
D: -
V: TRBV3-1
DNA: TGTGCCAGCAGCCAAGTGCCCCAGACTTACGAGCAGTACTTC
CDR3: CASSQVPQTYEQYF

J: TRBJ2-5
size: -
D: TRBD1
V: TRBV5-1
DNA: TGCGCCAGCAGCTACGGGGACAGGGGGTACCAAGAGACCCAGTACTTC
CDR3: CASSYGDRGYQETQYF

J: TRBJ2-1
size: -
D: TRBD2
V: TRBV20-1
DNA: TGCAGTGCTAGAGATCAATCTAGCGGGCCTGAGCAGTTCTTC
CDR3: CSARDQSSGPEQFF

J: TRBJ2-7
size: -
D: TRBD1
V: TRBV6-1
DNA: TGTGCCAGCATTGAGAGGGGGACAGGCGGCGGCGAGCAGTACTTC
CDR3: CASIERGTGGGEQYF

J: TRBJ2-1
size: once
D: -
V: TRBV5-1
DNA: TGCGCCAGCAGCGGCGGCGGGCGACGGTCCTACAATGAGCAGTTCTTC
CDR3: CASSGGGRRSYNEQFF

J: TRBJ2-7
size: few
D: -
V: TRBV29-1
DNA: TGCAGCGTTGAATCTGGGGGAGCTACCTACGAGCAGTACTTC
CDR3: CSVESGGATYEQYF

J: TRBJ2-7
size: -
D: -
V: TRBV7-8
DNA: TGTGCCAGCAGCTCAAGGCTAACGAGCTCCTACGAGCAGTACTTC
CDR3: CASSSRLTSSYEQYF

J: TRBJ2-5
size: -
D: TRBD2
V: TRBV27
DNA: TGTGCCAGCAGTCGGACTAGCGGGGGGGGCTGGGAGACCCAGTACTTC
CDR3: CASSRTSGGGWETQYF

J: TRBJ2-5
size: few
D: TRBD2
V: TRBV9
DNA: TGTGCCAGCAGCTCGAGCGGGAGGAGGGGAGAGACCCAGTACTTC
CDR3: CASSSSGRRGETQYF

J: TRBJ1-2
size: few
D: -
V: TRBV12-3/TRBV12-4
DNA: TGTGCCAGCACCTTAAGGGGGATCTATGGCTACACCTTC
CDR3: CASTLRGIYGYTF

J: TRBJ1-1
size: -
D: TRBD1
V: TRBV29-1
DNA: TGCAGCGTTCCCGGGACAGGGGTGGTGGGGAACACTGAAGCTTTCTTT
CDR3: CSVPGTGVVGNTEAFF

J: TRBJ2-3
size: few
D: -
V: TRBV29-1
DNA: TGCAGCGTTGACGAGGGGGGCACAGATACGCAGTATTTT
CDR3: CSVDEGGTDTQYF

J: TRBJ2-7
size: few
D: TRBD2
V: TRBV7-2
DNA: TGTGCCAGCACCGACTATAGCGGGAGGGTTGGCGAGCAGTACTTC
CDR3: CASTDYSGRVGEQYF

J: TRBJ1-2
size: -
D: -
V: TRBV24-1
DNA: TGTGCCACCAGTGATGATCGGTCAGGACGTGGCTACACCTTC
CDR3: CATSDDRSGRGYTF

J: TRBJ2-3
size: -
D: -
V: TRBV5-4
DNA: TGTGCCAGCAGCTTTTACACCAGAGAAGAAAGGCAGTATTTT
CDR3: CASSFYTREERQYF

J: TRBJ2-3
size: many
D: -
V: TRBV7-2
DNA: TGTGCCAGCAGCCAGGGGTGGGGGAGAACAACAGATACGCAGTATTTT
CDR3: CASSQGWGRTTDTQYF

J: TRBJ2-7
size: -
D: TRBD2
V: TRBV6-5
DNA: TGTGCCAGCAGTAGGGATAGCGGGAGGGCCAACGAGCAGTACTTC
CDR3: CASSRDSGRANEQYF

J: TRBJ2-7
size: -
D: -
V: TRBV5-6
DNA: TGTGCCAGCAGCCACGGGACGTACGAGCAGTACTTC
CDR3: CASSHGTYEQYF

J: TRBJ1-6
size: -
D: TRBD1
V: TRBV7-3
DNA: TGTGCCAGCAGCTACGGGACAGGGGGTTCACCCCTCCACTTT
CDR3: CASSYGTGGSPLHF

J: TRBJ1-2
size: -
D: -
V: TRBV27
DNA: TGTGCCAGCAGCTTTCTGGGCAGGGGCGATGGCTACACCTTC
CDR3: CASSFLGRGDGYTF

J: TRBJ2-7
size: -
D: -
V: TRBV25-1
DNA: TGTGCCAGCAGTGATTCGTGGGACGAGCAGTACTTC
CDR3: CASSDSWDEQYF

J: TRBJ2-2
size: -
D: -
V: TRBV7-9
DNA: TGTGCCAGCAGCTCTCCAGGAGCCGGGGAGCTGTTTTTT
CDR3: CASSSPGAGELFF

J: TRBJ1-4
size: -
D: -
V: TRBV28
DNA: TGTTCCAGCAGTTTAGGGTCCCGGGAAAAACTGTTTTTT
CDR3: CSSSLGSREKLFF

J: TRBJ1-2
size: -
D: TRBD1
V: TRBV19
DNA: TGTGCCAGTAGTGACCGCGGGACAGGGGTCTATGGCTACACCTTC
CDR3: CASSDRGTGVYGYTF

J: TRBJ2-1
size: -
D: TRBD1
V: TRBV5-1
DNA: TGCGCCAGCAGCTTGGAACAGGGGGGAGATGAGCAGTTCTTC
CDR3: CASSLEQGGDEQFF

J: TRBJ2-1
size: -
D: -
V: TRBV6-6
DNA: TGTGCCAGCAGTTACAGACACCCTCATGAGCAGTTCTTC
CDR3: CASSYRHPHEQFF

J: TRBJ2-7
size: -
D: TRBD1
V: TRBV20-1
DNA: TGCAGTGCTAGACCTCGACAGGGGGCGAGGGAGCAGTACTTC
CDR3: CSARPRQGAREQYF

J: TRBJ2-7
size: few
D: -
V: TRBV4-1
DNA: TGCGCCAGCAGCCACCCAGGACAAATCTACGAGCAGTACTTC
CDR3: CASSHPGQIYEQYF

J: TRBJ2-7
size: -
D: -
V: TRBV20-1
DNA: TGCAGTGCTTCTCCGGGTCACGGGCCCTACGAGCAGTACTTC
CDR3: CSASPGHGPYEQYF

J: TRBJ2-6
size: few
D: TRBD2
V: TRBV12-3/TRBV12-4
DNA: TGTGCCAGCAGTTTATCAACCGGGACTAACACTGGGGCCAACGTCCTGACTTTC
CDR3: CASSLSTGTNTGANVLTF

J: TRBJ2-7
size: few
D: -
V: TRBV20-1
DNA: TGCAGTGCTACGGAGGGATCCTACGAGCAGTACTTC
CDR3: CSATEGSYEQYF

J: TRBJ2-5
size: once
D: -
V: TRBV5-1
DNA: TGCGCCAGCAGCTTGGAGCTCCAAGAGACCCAGTACTTC
CDR3: CASSLELQETQYF

J: TRBJ2-3
size: -
D: -
V: TRBV20-1
DNA: TGCAGTGCTAGAGTGATGGTAGCTGGAGGTATAGATACGCAGTATTTT
CDR3: CSARVMVAGGIDTQYF

J: TRBJ2-3
size: -
D: -
V: TRBV20-1
DNA: TGCAGTGCTAGACTCGGTTCAAACACAGATACGCAGTATTTT
CDR3: CSARLGSNTDTQYF

J: TRBJ1-4
size: -
D: -
V: TRBV25-1
DNA: TGTGCCAGCAGTGCCAGAAGGACAGCTTACGAAAAACTGTTTTTT
CDR3: CASSARRTAYEKLFF

J: TRBJ2-3
size: few
D: TRBD2
V: TRBV29-1
DNA: TGCAGCGTGGTGACTCCCCTGGCCCTTAGCGGGAGGCGTGGGGATACGCAGTATTTT
CDR3: CSVVTPLALSGRRGDTQYF

J: TRBJ2-1
size: -
D: -
V: TRBV20-1
DNA: TGCAGTGCTAGAGATCGCTCTAGCAGCAATGAGCAGTTCTTC
CDR3: CSARDRSSSNEQFF

J: TRBJ2-7
size: -
D: TRBD2
V: TRBV20-1
DNA: TGCAGTGCCCGACCCGGACTAGCGGGTGCCTACGAGCAGTACTTC
CDR3: CSARPGLAGAYEQYF

J: TRBJ2-3
size: -
D: -
V: TRBV11-3
DNA: TGTGCCAGCAGCTTACCGCCCAGTGGGGATACGCAGTATTTT
CDR3: CASSLPPSGDTQYF

J: TRBJ2-3
size: few
D: TRBD2
V: TRBV7-9
DNA: TGTGCCAGCAGCCCACGCGGGAGCGGGATAGCAGATACGCAGTATTTT
CDR3: CASSPRGSGIADTQYF

J: TRBJ2-5
size: once
D: -
V: TRBV24-1
DNA: TGTGCCACCAGTGTTGAGGGGCCCGGCCAAGAGACCCAGTACTTC
CDR3: CATSVEGPGQETQYF

J: TRBJ2-7
size: -
D: -
V: TRBV3-1
DNA: TGTGCCAGCAGCGAATACATGACTAGTGCGAACGAGCAGTACTTC
CDR3: CASSEYMTSANEQYF

J: TRBJ2-5
size: -
D: -
V: TRBV7-3
DNA: TGTGCCAGCAGTCCCGCTTGGGGGGAGACCCAGTACTTC
CDR3: CASSPAWGETQYF

J: TRBJ2-3
size: few
D: -
V: TRBV5-1
DNA: TGCGCCAGCAGCTTGAACGAAGGATTCGAAAGGAAAGATACGCAGTATTTT
CDR3: CASSLNEGFERKDTQYF

J: TRBJ2-3
size: -
D: TRBD2
V: TRBV6-1
DNA: TGTGCCAGCACCCTTACAGGTCGCGGGAGGGGCACAGATACGCAGTATTTT
CDR3: CASTLTGRGRGTDTQYF

J: TRBJ2-7
size: -
D: TRBD1
V: TRBV10-3
DNA: TGTGCCATCAGTGAGTCGACAGGGCACCCCTACGAGCAGTACTTC
CDR3: CAISESTGHPYEQYF

J: TRBJ2-1
size: -
D: -
V: TRBV5-1
DNA: TGCGCCAGCAAACGGGGGGCCGGTTACTACAATGAGCAGTTCTTC
CDR3: CASKRGAGYYNEQFF

J: TRBJ1-2
size: -
D: -
V: TRBV3-1
DNA: TGTGCCAGCAGCCAAGATCAAAACTATGGCTACACCTTC
CDR3: CASSQDQNYGYTF

J: TRBJ2-5
size: few
D: -
V: TRBV29-1
DNA: TGCAGCGTGGGGCGCCTTCTAAGGACCCAGCAAGAGACCCAGTACTTC
CDR3: CSVGRLLRTQQETQYF